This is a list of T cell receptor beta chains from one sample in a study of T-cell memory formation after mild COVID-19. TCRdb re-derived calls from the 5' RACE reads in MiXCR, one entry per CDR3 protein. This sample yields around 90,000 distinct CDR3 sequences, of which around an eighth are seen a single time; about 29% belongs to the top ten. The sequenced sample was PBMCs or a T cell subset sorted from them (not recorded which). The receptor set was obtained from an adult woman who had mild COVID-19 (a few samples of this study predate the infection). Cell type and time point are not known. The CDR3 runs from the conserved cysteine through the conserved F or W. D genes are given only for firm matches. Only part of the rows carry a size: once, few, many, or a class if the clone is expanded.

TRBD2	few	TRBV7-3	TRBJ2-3	CASSWGLAGPSGTDTQYF	TGTGCCAGCAGCTGGGGACTAGCGGGTCCATCCGGCACAGATACGCAGTATTTT
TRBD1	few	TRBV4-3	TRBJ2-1	CASSQAGTGVENEQFF	TGCGCCAGCAGCCAGGCCGGGACAGGGGTAGAAAATGAGCAGTTCTTC
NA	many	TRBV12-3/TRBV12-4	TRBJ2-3	CASSPPTWDTQYF	TGTGCCAGCAGTCCCCCCACGTGGGATACGCAGTATTTT
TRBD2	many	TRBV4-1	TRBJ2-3	CASSQIPSGRFTDTQYF	TGCGCCAGCAGCCAGATCCCTAGCGGGAGGTTCACAGATACGCAGTATTTT
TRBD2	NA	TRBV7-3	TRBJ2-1	CASSPGTSGDSSRYNEQFF	TGTGCCAGCAGCCCCGGGACTAGCGGCGACTCCAGTAGATACAATGAGCAGTTCTTC
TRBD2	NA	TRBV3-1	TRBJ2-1	CASSQDFSGSFYNEQFF	TGTGCCAGCAGCCAAGATTTCAGCGGGAGTTTCTACAATGAGCAGTTCTTC
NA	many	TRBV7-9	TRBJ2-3	CAGQRDTQYF	TGTGCCGGACAACGGGATACGCAGTATTTT
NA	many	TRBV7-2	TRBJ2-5	CASSLRVQETQYF	TGTGCCAGCAGCTTAAGAGTTCAAGAGACCCAGTACTTC
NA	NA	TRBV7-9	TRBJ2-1	CASSLGGSYNEQFF	TGTGCCAGCAGCTTAGGAGGCTCCTACAATGAGCAGTTCTTC
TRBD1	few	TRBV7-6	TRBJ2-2	CASSLTTGGATGELFF	TGTGCCAGCAGCCTCACCACAGGGGGCGCAACCGGGGAGCTGTTTTTT
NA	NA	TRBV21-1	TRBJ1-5	CASSPSSGGSDQPQHF	TGTGCCAGCAGCCCAAGCAGTGGGGGATCCGATCAGCCCCAGCATTTT
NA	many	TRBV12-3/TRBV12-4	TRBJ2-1	CASSSGIAQFF	TGTGCCAGCAGTTCAGGGATTGCGCAGTTCTTC
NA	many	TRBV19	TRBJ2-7	CASSHGGGEQYF	TGTGCCAGTTCCCACGGTGGAGGCGAGCAGTACTTC
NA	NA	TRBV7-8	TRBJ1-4	CASSFYGRYREKLFF	TGTGCCAGCAGCTTTTACGGGCGGTATAGGGAAAAACTGTTTTTT
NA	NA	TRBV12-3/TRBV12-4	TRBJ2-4	CASSLERYIQYF	TGTGCCAGCAGTTTGGAGAGGTACATTCAGTACTTC
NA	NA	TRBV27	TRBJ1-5	CASSLSLLNQPQHF	TGTGCCAGCAGTTTATCGTTACTCAATCAGCCCCAGCATTTT
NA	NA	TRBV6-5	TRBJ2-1	CASSLIVGLGHEQFF	TGTGCCAGCAGCCTAATAGTTGGCCTTGGTCATGAGCAGTTCTTC
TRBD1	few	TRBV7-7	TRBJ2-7	CASSLGTGAANEQYF	TGTGCTAGCAGCCTTGGGACAGGGGCCGCGAACGAGCAGTACTTC
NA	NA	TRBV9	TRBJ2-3	CASSVRDFHSSTDTQYF	TGTGCCAGCAGCGTAAGGGACTTCCACTCTAGCACAGATACGCAGTATTTT
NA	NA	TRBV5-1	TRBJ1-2	CASTTDLRGRGYTF	TGCGCCAGCACTACTGACCTAAGGGGTCGAGGCTACACCTTC
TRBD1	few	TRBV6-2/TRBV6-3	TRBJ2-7	CASSYSTSPGQTYEQYF	TGTGCCAGCAGTTACTCGACCTCTCCGGGACAGACCTACGAGCAGTACTTC
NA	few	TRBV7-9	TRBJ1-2	CASSQGTDPLNGYTF	TGTGCCAGCAGCCAAGGGACGGACCCCTTAAATGGCTACACCTTC
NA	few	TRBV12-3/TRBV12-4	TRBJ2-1	CASSFWTGSEQFF	TGTGCCAGCAGTTTTTGGACCGGAAGTGAGCAGTTCTTC
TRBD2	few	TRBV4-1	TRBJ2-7	CASSPIRGGAESYEQYF	TGCGCCAGCAGCCCGATACGGGGGGGCGCAGAGTCCTACGAGCAGTACTTC
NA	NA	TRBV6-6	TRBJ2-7	CASSHGGTLSEQYF	TGTGCCAGCAGCCACGGAGGGACGCTAAGCGAGCAGTACTTC
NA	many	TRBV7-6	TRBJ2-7	CASSETPHEQYF	TGTGCCAGCAGCGAGACGCCCCATGAGCAGTACTTC
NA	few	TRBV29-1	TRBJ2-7	CSVTGGASGDYSYEQYF	TGCAGCGTGACAGGGGGGGCTAGCGGGGACTACTCCTACGAGCAGTACTTC
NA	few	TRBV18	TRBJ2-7	CASSPQSGFYEQYF	TGTGCCAGCTCACCACAGTCCGGTTTCTACGAGCAGTACTTC
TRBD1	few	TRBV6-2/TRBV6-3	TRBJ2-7	CASNPGTGEVYEQYF	TGTGCCAGCAACCCCGGGACAGGTGAGGTCTACGAGCAGTACTTC
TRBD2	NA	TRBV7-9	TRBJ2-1	CASIYLGLAADNEQFF	TGTGCCAGCATCTACCTGGGACTAGCGGCAGATAATGAGCAGTTCTTC
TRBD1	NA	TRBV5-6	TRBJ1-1	CASGRFRDSLNTEAFF	TGTGCCAGCGGTAGATTCCGGGACAGCCTGAACACTGAAGCTTTCTTT
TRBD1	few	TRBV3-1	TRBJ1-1	CASSRNRGRNTEAFF	TGTGCCAGCAGCAGAAACAGGGGGCGGAACACTGAAGCTTTCTTT
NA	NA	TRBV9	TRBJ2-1	CASSVESLSSYNEQFF	TGTGCCAGCAGCGTAGAGAGCCTAAGCTCCTACAATGAGCAGTTCTTC
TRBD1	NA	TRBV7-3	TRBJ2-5	CASSSNQGAETQYF	TGTGCCAGCAGCTCGAATCAGGGGGCTGAGACCCAGTACTTC
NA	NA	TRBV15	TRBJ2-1	CATSSPLRSEQFF	TGTGCCACCAGCAGTCCTCTGCGGAGTGAGCAGTTCTTC